This T cell receptor beta chain was identified in a study of human T cells and chemical hapten exposure. This CDR3 has 16 amino acids. General study findings and limits: Clustering by CDR3 similarity yielded significantly more large clusters from expanded TCRs than controls.

TCRdb re-analysed the RACE reads in MiXCR, keeping a single row per CDR3 protein. Of some 60,000 distinct CDR3 sequences in the sample, under 15% were seen once. Sample time point: patch test 3, about 24 weeks after DPC sensitization. Treatment here: therapeutic diphenylcyclopropenone sensitization with weekly scalp DPC. Patches went on only after blood had been drawn each time. This clonotype was recorded many times. Its antigen remains unidentified. Here the sequenced sample was whole blood, taken in connection with sensitization to the hapten diphenylcyclopropenone (DPC). The chain couples TRBV12-2 to TRBJ1-1; the D call of TRBD1 is as the table states it, not checked on the DNA. TRBV12-2 constitutes a pseudogene. The sequence derives from a man aged 25 to 40 with alopecia areata. Some clones in this sample may be carry-over from other donors' samples. The CDR3 nucleotides are TGTGCAAGTCGCTCGCATTGGGGACAGACGAACACTGAAGCTTTCTTT. Its protein is CASRSHWGQTNTEAFF.